This TCR beta chain is drawn from a study of T-cell reconstitution after alpha-beta-depleted transplantation in children. Study-level points and caveats: There were reportedly several hundred expanded graft clones from which alpha-beta T cells came about two months after transplant.

CDR3 length: 17 amino acids. Trimming took 10 bases from V and 6 from J; bases not matched to a gene: 18. In germline, CDR1 is ENHRY, CDR2 SYGVKD. Points on this clonotype: No antigen is known for it.

Library preparation (for TCRbeta) was performed with unique molecular identifiers. From the PCR reads, TCRdb called clonotypes with MiXCR, one entry per CDR3 protein. The repertoire holds about 830,000 distinct CDR3 sequences, about 15% seen once, with 5% in the top ten. The chain is built from TRBV10-3 and TRBJ1-5; 10 bases line up with TRBD1. The sequences come from PBMCs, mostly from graft donor cells, collected 360 days after TCRalphabeta/CD19-depleted stem cell transplant. The clonotype comes from a male patient aged 10-17 years who had a stem cell transplant for acute lymphoblastic leukemia, so the T cells may come from the graft donor. The DNA of the CDR3 is TGTGCCACCCAACGGGAGGCGGGACAGGGGTTGGGTCAGCCCCAGCATTTT. Translated, it gives CATQREAGQGLGQPQHF.